This T cell receptor beta chain comes out of a study of T cell responses to AZD1222 COVID-19 vaccine listed by TCRdb under 2021. Regarding the research as a whole: AZD1222 recipients given second doses at about 4 weeks or at about 12 weeks were pooled, since spike-specific TCR depth and breadth were not found to differ between the two schedules. A total of around 240 trial participants underwent TCR sequencing, of whom about 200 had received two doses of AZD1222 and some 25 had received two doses of the MenACWY control vaccine. Enrollment into the trials was organized by age into subgroups of 18-55, 56-69 and 70-plus years, and those subgroups contained roughly 160, 29 and 62 TCR-sequenced participants, respectively.

The CDR3 has 12 amino acids, counting the end cysteine and phenylalanine. The sequence is cut down to CDR3 DNA, 36 bases in frame from base 1. The junction carries 11 bases between V and J, which are trimmed by 4 bases and 4 bases respectively. The germline V gene (reference sequence) supplies CDR1 GTSNPN and CDR2 SVGIG. This clone has a handful of counts. Its target antigen remains unknown. No base quality values were provided; no much bigger clone lies one nucleotide off. The time point label corresponds to: baseline before first vaccination. Vaccinee samples were obtained from the UK trials COV001 and COV002, which included a single-blind randomized controlled phase 2/3 trial of AZD1222 (ChAdOx1 nCoV-19) in healthy adults. For TCRbeta chain sequencing, PBMC samples were collected from trial participants at day 0 and at day 28 after the second dose. Overall study outcomes, separate from this receptor: Most participants were white British and females outnumbered males, and the authors suggested that clonal diversity may have been underestimated. Only six AZD1222 recipients were SARS-CoV-2 seropositive at baseline, limiting conclusions about previously exposed vaccinees. Because no samples from the day 14 peak response were available, repertoires could be characterized only after the peak T cell response. In the small 56-69-year group, the increase in depth fell short of significance, most likely because of low power. Reportedly, almost half of the unique spike-specific TCRs recognized epitopes lying outside the regions that are mutated in the B.1.351 and B.1.1.7 variants. Spike-specific TCR breadth and depth rose significantly after two AZD1222 doses compared with day 0 and with MenACWY recipients. CD4 TCRs associated with the vaccine covered the entire spike protein, and the dominant responses were in regions 160-218 and 743-854.

The CDR3 regions of human TCRbeta chains were analyzed by immunosequencing. As for how the authors treated the data: Repertoire TCRs were checked for matches against a reference library of SARS-CoV-2-specific TCRs that had been generated using the MIRA antigen-specificity platform. Breadth meant the fraction of unique TCRs that were SARS-CoV-2-associated, whereas depth meant the fraction of total T cells that were SARS-CoV-2-associated. Using the MIRA data, each spike-specific TCR was mapped to the spike region that the TCR reacts to and placed in a CD4 or CD8 class. Log10-transformed breadth and depth values were compared by one-way ANOVA with Sidak's multiple comparisons tests. The immuneACCESS repertoire file appears here via TCRdb, limited to in-frame rearrangements. These files lack a portion of the clones; in checked studies, under half of the deficit traces to unresolved V genes, and the cause of the others is not known. The V and J calls and clone size were taken over from that table, and D and trimming were inferred from the DNA. Here the sample has nearly 110,000 clones; 89% occur a single time. The ten top clones hold approximately 7% of the sample.

The receptor chain draws on TRBV30 and TRBJ2-7, and TRBD1 may be the D gene, going by 6 matching bases. This clonotype was obtained from an adult in good health. The sample in question was peripheral blood, obtained on day 0 of AZD1222 vaccination. The nucleotide sequence is given as TGTGCCTGGACCTCTACAGGGTACGAGCAGTACTTC. Its product reads: CAWTSTGYEQYF.